The clone carrying this T cell receptor beta chain was detected ten times or more. Its target is unknown. This sample stems from a study of CD8 T cells in ankylosing spondylitis. Overall study results and limits: Reactive arthritis synovial fluid and blood were previously reported to contain some motif variants. The study looked at matched synovial fluid samples from ankylosing spondylitis patients. Disease-linked clones were reported to be significantly enriched there.

One entry per CDR3 protein, called by TCRdb with MiXCR from the 5' RACE reads. The table records 130,000 or so distinct CDR3 sequences, 7% of them present only once. The CDR3 consists of 15 residues. Trimming left V 1 base short and J 2 bases short, with 6 bases between. The TCR comes from a male donor with ankylosing spondylitis or in good health (not recorded which). The V call is TRBV12-3 or TRBV12-4, the J call TRBJ2-6; the D is unclear. Sequencing was done on a sample of blood, either unsorted or a sorted T cell fraction (not recorded which). In DNA form, the CDR3 reads TGTGCCAGCAGTTTAGTGGCGGCTGGGGCCAACGTCCTGACTTTC. Its protein is CASSLVAAGANVLTF.